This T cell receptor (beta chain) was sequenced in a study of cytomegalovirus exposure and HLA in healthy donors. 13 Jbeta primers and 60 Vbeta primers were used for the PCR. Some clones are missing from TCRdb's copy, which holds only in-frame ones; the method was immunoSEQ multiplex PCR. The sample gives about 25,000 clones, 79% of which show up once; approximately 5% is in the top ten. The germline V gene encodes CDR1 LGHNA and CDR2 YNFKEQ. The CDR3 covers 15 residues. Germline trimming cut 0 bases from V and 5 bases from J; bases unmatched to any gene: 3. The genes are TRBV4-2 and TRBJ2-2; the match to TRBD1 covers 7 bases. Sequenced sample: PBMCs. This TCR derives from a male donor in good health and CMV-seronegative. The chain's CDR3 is CASSQEPQGTGELFF. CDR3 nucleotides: TGTGCCAGCAGCCAAGAGCCACAGGGGACCGGGGAGCTGTTTTTT.